This TCR beta chain was observed in a study of neurological immune-mediated disorders. Broader study findings: One cluster of related CDR3 sequences contained, by phylogenetic grouping, the repertoires of 18 of 34 multiple sclerosis patients and formed a possible signature.

The cDNA was generated through 5'RACE incorporating 10-nucleotide random UMIs. The authors obtained over 180 million TCR-beta sequences from 15-18 subjects per sequencing run. From the 5' RACE reads, TCRdb called clonotypes with MiXCR, one entry per CDR3 protein. The sample lists around 46,000 distinct CDR3 sequences, 4% to 5.5% occurring once. The unsorted libraries had their origin in 2 million PBMCs stored at -80 C. Between the trimmed V and J ends, which lost 6 bases and 0 bases, there was a span of 11 bases. CDR1 is DFQATT, CDR2 SNEGSKA, per germline (reference sequence). The CDR3 spans 14 residues. The table lists this clonotype with many counts. Its antigen is still unknown.

The receptor was isolated from a woman aged 55-69 years with multiple sclerosis. The sequencing sample was made of PBMCs. The chain recombines TRBV20-1 with TRBJ2-2; D could derive from TRBD1 or TRBD2 (5 bases each). The CDR3 sequence: CSAIGGANTGELFF. The CDR3 bases are TGCAGTGCAATTGGGGGAGCGAACACCGGGGAGCTGTTTTTT.